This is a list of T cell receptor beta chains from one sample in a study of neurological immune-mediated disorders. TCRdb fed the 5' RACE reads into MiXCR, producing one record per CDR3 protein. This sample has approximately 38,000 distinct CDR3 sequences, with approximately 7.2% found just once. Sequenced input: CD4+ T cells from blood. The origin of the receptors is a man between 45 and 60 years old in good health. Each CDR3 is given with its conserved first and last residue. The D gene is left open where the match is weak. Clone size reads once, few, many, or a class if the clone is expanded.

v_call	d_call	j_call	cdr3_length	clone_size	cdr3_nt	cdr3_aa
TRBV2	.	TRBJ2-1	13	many	TGTGCCAGCAGCAGGGTTAGGGAAAATGAGCAGTTCTTC	CASSRVRENEQFF
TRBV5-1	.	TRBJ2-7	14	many	TGCGCCAGCAGCACCGGACAGGGAGGGAACGAGCAGTACTTC	CASSTGQGGNEQYF
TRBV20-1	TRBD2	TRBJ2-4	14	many	TGCAGTGCTTCGAGCGGGAGGGAAATAAACATTCAGTACTTC	CSASSGREINIQYF
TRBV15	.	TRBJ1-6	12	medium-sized	TGTGCCACCAGCCCCTATAATTCACCCCTCCACTTT	CATSPYNSPLHF
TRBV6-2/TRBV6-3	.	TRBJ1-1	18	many	TGTGCCAGCAGTTACTCTACCCGGGGGCGATCTACGAACACTGAAGCTTTCTTT	CASSYSTRGRSTNTEAFF
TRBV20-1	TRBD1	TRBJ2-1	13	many	TGCAGTGCCAACGAGGGGGCGCGTAATGAGCAGTTCTTC	CSANEGARNEQFF
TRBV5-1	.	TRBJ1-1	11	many	TGCGCCAGCAGCACTAACACTGAAGCTTTCTTT	CASSTNTEAFF
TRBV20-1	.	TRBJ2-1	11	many	TGCAGTGTAGTTGTCACCCGGGGGAAGTTCTTC	CSVVVTRGKFF
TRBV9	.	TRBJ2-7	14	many	TGTGCCAGCAGCGTGCGCGACAACTCCTACGAGCAGTACTTC	CASSVRDNSYEQYF
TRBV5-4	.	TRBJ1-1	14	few	TGTGCCAGCAGCCCAAACAGCCCGGGGACTGAAGCTTTCTTT	CASSPNSPGTEAFF
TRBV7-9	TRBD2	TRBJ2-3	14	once	TGTGCCAGCAGCCGGGGGGAGCGCACAGATACGCAGTATTTT	CASSRGERTDTQYF
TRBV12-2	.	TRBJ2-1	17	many	TGTGCAAGTCGCTTAGTTAGACTCGACAGCTCCTACAATGAGCAGTTCTTC	CASRLVRLDSSYNEQFF
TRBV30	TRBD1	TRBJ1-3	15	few	TGTGCCGGGACCGTCACAGGGGGCGCGGGTAACACCATATATTTT	CAGTVTGGAGNTIYF
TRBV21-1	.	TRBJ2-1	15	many	TGTGCCAGCAGCAAATGCCGACCCTGGTACAATGAGCAGTTCTTC	CASSKCRPWYNEQFF
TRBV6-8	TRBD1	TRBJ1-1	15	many	TGTGCCAGCAGCTACCTCGACAGGGCTGGGACTGAAGCTTTCTTT	CASSYLDRAGTEAFF
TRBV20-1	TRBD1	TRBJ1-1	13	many	TGCAGTGCTAGGACGGGACAGGGCCTTGAAGCTTTCTTT	CSARTGQGLEAFF
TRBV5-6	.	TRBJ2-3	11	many	TGTGCCAGCAGCTTGCAAGATACGCAGTATTTT	CASSLQDTQYF
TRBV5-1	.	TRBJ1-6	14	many	TGCGCCAGCAGCTTGGAGGGGGTAGATTCACCCCTCCACTTT	CASSLEGVDSPLHF
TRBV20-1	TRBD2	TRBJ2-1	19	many	TGCAGTGCTAGAGGATTGGCTAGCGGGAGGGAAAGCTCCTACAATGAGCAGTTCTTC	CSARGLASGRESSYNEQFF
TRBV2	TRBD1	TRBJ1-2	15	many	TGTGCCAGCAGCACCAAGGGACAGGGGGTTTATGGCTACACCTTC	CASSTKGQGVYGYTF
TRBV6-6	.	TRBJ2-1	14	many	TGTGCCAGCAGTTACCCGCACAAGGGCAATGAGCAGTTCTTC	CASSYPHKGNEQFF
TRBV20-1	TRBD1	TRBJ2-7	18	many	TGCAGTGCTCGAGCAGGGACAGGGCCCCTTAAGGTGGTCTACGAGCAGTACTTC	CSARAGTGPLKVVYEQYF
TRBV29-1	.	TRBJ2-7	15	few	TGCAGCGTTAGCAGGGGCCAGCGAAGCTCCTACGAGCAGTACTTC	CSVSRGQRSSYEQYF
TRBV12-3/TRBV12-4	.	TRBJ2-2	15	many	TGTGCCAGCAACCTAGACCTCTTGGGGGCCGGGGAGCTGTTTTTT	CASNLDLLGAGELFF
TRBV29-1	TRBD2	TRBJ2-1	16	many	TGCAGCGTTGCTAGCGGGAAGCTAAGCTCCTACAATGAGCAGTTCTTC	CSVASGKLSSYNEQFF
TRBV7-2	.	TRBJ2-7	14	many	TGTGCCAGCACCCTGGGTCGAAGCTCCTACGAGCAGTACTTC	CASTLGRSSYEQYF
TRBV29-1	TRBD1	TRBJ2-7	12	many	TGCAGCGGTGGGACAGAGGTCGGAGAGCAGTACTTC	CSGGTEVGEQYF